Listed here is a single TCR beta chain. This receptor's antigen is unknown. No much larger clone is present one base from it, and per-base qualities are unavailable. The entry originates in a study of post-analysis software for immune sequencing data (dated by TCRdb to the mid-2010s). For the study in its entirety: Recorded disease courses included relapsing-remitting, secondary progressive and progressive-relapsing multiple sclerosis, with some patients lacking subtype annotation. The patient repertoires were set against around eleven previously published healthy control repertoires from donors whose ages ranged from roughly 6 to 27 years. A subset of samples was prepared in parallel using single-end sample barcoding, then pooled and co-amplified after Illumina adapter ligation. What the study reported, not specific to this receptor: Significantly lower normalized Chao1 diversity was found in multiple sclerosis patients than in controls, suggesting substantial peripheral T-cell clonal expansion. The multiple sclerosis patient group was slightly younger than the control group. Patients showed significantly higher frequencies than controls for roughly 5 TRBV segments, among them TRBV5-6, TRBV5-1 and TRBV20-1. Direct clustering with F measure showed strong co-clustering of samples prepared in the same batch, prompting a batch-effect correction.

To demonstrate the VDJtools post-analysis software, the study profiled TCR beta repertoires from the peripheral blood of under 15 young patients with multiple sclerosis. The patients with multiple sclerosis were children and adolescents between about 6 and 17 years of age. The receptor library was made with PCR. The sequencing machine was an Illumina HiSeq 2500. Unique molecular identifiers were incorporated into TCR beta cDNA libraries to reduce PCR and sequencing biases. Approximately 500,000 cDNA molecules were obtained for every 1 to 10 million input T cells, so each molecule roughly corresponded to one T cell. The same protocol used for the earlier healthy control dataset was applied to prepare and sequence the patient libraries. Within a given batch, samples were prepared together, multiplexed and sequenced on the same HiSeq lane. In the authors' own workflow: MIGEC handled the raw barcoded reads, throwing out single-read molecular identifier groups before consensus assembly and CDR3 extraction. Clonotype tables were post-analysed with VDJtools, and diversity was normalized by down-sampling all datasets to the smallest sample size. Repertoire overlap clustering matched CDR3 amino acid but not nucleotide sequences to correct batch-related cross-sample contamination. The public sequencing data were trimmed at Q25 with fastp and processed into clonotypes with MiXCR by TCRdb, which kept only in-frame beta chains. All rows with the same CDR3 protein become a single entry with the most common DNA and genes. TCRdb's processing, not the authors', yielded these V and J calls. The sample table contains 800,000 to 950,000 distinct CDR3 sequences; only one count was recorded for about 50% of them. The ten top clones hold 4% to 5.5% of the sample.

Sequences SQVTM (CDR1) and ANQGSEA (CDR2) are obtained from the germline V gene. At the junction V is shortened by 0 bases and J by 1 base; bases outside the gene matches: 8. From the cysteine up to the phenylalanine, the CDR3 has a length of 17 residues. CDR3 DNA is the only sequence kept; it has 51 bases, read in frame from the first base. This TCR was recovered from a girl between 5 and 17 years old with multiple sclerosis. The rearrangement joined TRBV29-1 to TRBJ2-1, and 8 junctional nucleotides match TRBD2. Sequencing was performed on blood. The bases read TGCAGCGTTGAAGAGAGCGGGAGTTTTACATCCTACAATGAGCAGTTCTTC. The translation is CSVEESGSFTSYNEQFF.